This T cell receptor beta chain was profiled in a study of T-cell reconstitution after alpha-beta-depleted transplantation in children. This clonotype has only a few counts. Unique molecular identifiers tagged the TCRbeta library. TCRdb reanalysed the PCR reads using MiXCR and keeps one entry per CDR3 protein. The sample carries about 410,000 distinct CDR3 sequences, over 20% recorded once. V lost 6 bases and J 2 bases, leaving 17 bases between the germline ends. Germline V gene data show CDR1 as DFQATT and CDR2 as SNEGSKA (reference sequence). The CDR3 has 14 residues. This sequence joins TRBV20-1 and TRBJ2-7; the D is unclear. The material was PBMCs from the stem cell graft donor, obtained from the stem cell graft. The TCR comes from a human donor who donated a stem cell graft to a child with acute myeloid leukemia. CDR3 in DNA: TGCAGTGCCGTAACCCAGTCTTGGACCTACGAGCAGTACTTC. It is translated as CSAVTQSWTYEQYF.